The 30 T cell receptor beta chains listed next were all sequenced from one sample in a study of tumor and adjacent non-tumor tissue in lung cancer. The template was RNA from unsorted bulk tissue. The library came from three nested PCR rounds adapted from ARM-PCR protocols. One entry per CDR3 protein results from TCRdb running MiXCR on the multiplex PCR reads. The data hold 100,000 to 150,000 distinct CDR3 sequences, with 66% observed a single time. The sample was lung tumor tissue. The receptors were gathered from a young man with non-small cell lung cancer.

Details on this clonotype: A read error may be the cause here, since a much bigger clone is one base away. The chain recombines TRBV15 with TRBJ1-5; D is uncertain. The CDR3 has 14 residues. Per germline, CDR1 LNHNV and CDR2 YYDKDF (reference sequence). This CDR3 reads CVTSGRDPNQPQHF. Written as DNA, the CDR3 is TGTGTCACCAGCGGGCGAGACCCCAATCAGCCCCAGCATTTT.

Concerning this clonotype: A much larger clonotype is one base distant, so this may be a read error. CDR3 residues: CASNQGRGNIEAFF. CDR3 coding DNA: TGTGCCAGCAACCAGGGGCGGGGGAACATTGAAGCTTTCTTT. The chain joins TRBV6-6 to TRBJ1-1; D is perhaps TRBD1 (6 bases). The CDR3 extends over 14 amino acids. CDR1 and CDR2 from the germline V gene are MNHNY and SVGAGI (reference sequence).

This clonotype was observed a few times. This clone may be a read error of a much larger clone one base away. The genes are TRBV6-2 or TRBV6-3 and TRBJ1-4; 8 bases match TRBD1. The germline gives CDR1 MNHEY, CDR2 SVGEGT. The CDR3 length is 16 residues. CDR3 bases: TGTGCCCGCAGTGACGGACAGGGACTGGATAATGAAAAACTGTTTTTT. This encodes CARSDGQGLDNEKLFF.

This clonotype was seen a single time. An end of the junction differs from the germline gene, which may be a read error. The chain recombines TRBV4-1 with TRBJ1-5; 9 bases match TRBD1. This CDR3 region has 16 residues. Germline lookup yields CDR1 MGHRA and CDR2 YSYEKL. The CDR3: CASSQDPGQGVQPQHF. The CDR3 nucleotides read TGCGCCAGCAGTCAAGATCCGGGACAGGGTGTGCAGCCCCAGCATTTT.

The chain combines TRBV20-1 with TRBJ2-1, with 8 bases matching TRBD2. J lost 8 bases, V lost 8 bases, and 17 bases had no gene match. Germline values: CDR1 DFQATT, CDR2 SNEGSKA (reference sequence). The CDR3 covers 15 residues. The CDR3 DNA reads TGCAGTCCTCTGACCGTGACTAGCGTTCTCCATGAGCAGTTCTTC. Protein sequence: CSPLTVTSVLHEQFF.

Details on this clonotype: One junction end does not reproduce the germline sequence, and a read error may be involved. The V gene is TRBV11-2, the J gene TRBJ1-6, with D possibly TRBD1 on 5 matching bases. The CDR3 contains 15 residues. Per germline, CDR1 SGHAT and CDR2 FQNNGV. CDR3 DNA: TGTGCCAGCAGTTTAGTGGGCGACAGTTATTTACCCCTCCTCTTT. Residues: CASSLVGDSYLPLLF.

Concerning this clonotype: Relative to the germline gene, one junction end is altered; a read error may explain this. The J gene is TRBJ2-2, the V gene TRBV29-1; TRBD1 agrees at 8 bases. CDR3 size: 14 residues. CDR1 is SQVTM and CDR2 is ANQGSEA in the germline V gene. The CDR3 DNA sequence: TGCTGCGTGTTCAGGGACAGGAGCACCGGGGAGCTGTTTTTT. This translates into CCVFRDRSTGELFF.

J is TRBJ2-7 and V is TRBV11-2; 9 positions agree with TRBD1. This CDR3 is 15 amino acids long. The trim removed 1 base at V and 13 bases at J, leaving 14 bases unmatched. CDR1 is SGHAT, CDR2 FQNNGV, per germline. The CDR3 reads CASSLGQDRGPTQYF. For the CDR3, the DNA is TGTGCCAGCAGCTTAGGACAGGACAGGGGCCCCACTCAATACTTC.

This clonotype was observed a handful of times. A much larger clonotype is one base distant, so this may be a read error. The chain is built from TRBV29-1 and TRBJ2-1; D is undetermined. The length of the CDR3 is 12 residues. Germline-derived CDR1 and CDR2 are SQVTM and ANQGSEA. CDR3: CSVAPSYNEQLF. For the CDR3, the DNA is TGCAGCGTTGCCCCCTCTTACAATGAGCAGCTCTTC.

A single count supports this clonotype. V usage is TRBV12-3 or TRBV12-4 and J usage is TRBJ1-5, with TRBD1 as a possible D gene (6 bases). The CDR3 has 13 amino acids. Trimming removed 7 bases at V and 4 bases at J, with 11 bases between. The CDR3, as DNA: TGTGCCAGCAACCAAGACAGGAATCAGCCCCAGCATTTT. It specifies CASNQDRNQPQHF.

As to this clonotype: This may be a read error, as it is one base from a much larger clone. The chain has TRBV20-1 and TRBJ2-5; TRBD2 aligns across 9 bases. CDR1 and CDR2 from the germline V gene are DFQATT and SNEGSKA (reference sequence). This CDR3 has 14 amino acids. This chain's CDR3 is CSDRAAGGVETQYF. The CDR3 coding sequence is TGCAGTGATAGAGCAGCGGGAGGTGTAGAGACCCAGTACTTC.

For this clonotype: Since a much larger clone is just one base distant, this may be a read error. The rearrangement joins TRBV20-1 to TRBJ2-3, with TRBD2 matching 11 bases. Germline values: CDR1 DFQATT, CDR2 SNEGSKA (reference sequence). CDR3 length: 14 amino acids. CDR3 coding DNA: TGCAGTGCGCCTAGCGGGGGGCGGACAGCTACGCAGTATTTT. This gives the protein CSAPSGGRTATQYF.

The genes are TRBV6-2 or TRBV6-3 and TRBJ2-7; weak D call: TRBD1 (6 bases). Germline V gives CDR1 MNHEY, CDR2 SVGEGT. There are 14 residues in the CDR3. CDR3 in DNA: TGTACCAACAAACCTATGCATGGGGGCCACGAGCAGTACTTC. Encoded protein: CTNKPMHGGHEQYF.

In its sample, this clonotype was seen once. A single base separates this from a much larger clone, so it may be a read error. The V call is TRBV20-1, the J call TRBJ2-3; 12 bases are shared with TRBD2. Germline V CDR1 and CDR2: DFQATT, SNEGSKA (reference sequence). The CDR3 totals 19 residues. The DNA of the CDR3 is TGCAGTGTTAGAGAACAGGGTGAACGGACTAGCGGGGAAACAGATACGCAGTATTTT. Its protein product is CSVREQGERTSGETDTQYF.

The chain combines TRBV9 with TRBJ1-2, with D possibly TRBD1 on 6 matching bases. The germline V gene encodes CDR1 SGDLS and CDR2 YYNGEE. There are 14 residues in the CDR3. V dropped 0 bases and J dropped 4 bases, with 10 bases sitting between them. CDR3 residues: CASSVGGPGYGYTF. Here the CDR3 DNA reads TGTGCCAGCAGCGTAGGGGGGCCGGGCTATGGCTACACCTTC. Full variable domain (missing parts from reference TRBV9 and TRBJ1-2): DSGVTQTPKHLITATGQRVTLRCSPRSGDLSVYWYQQSLDQGLQFLIQYYNGEERAKGNILERFSAQQFPDLHSELNLSSLELGDSALYFCASSVGGPGYGYTFGSGTRLTVV.

As concerns this clonotype: The CDR3 ends on some other residue instead of the conserved phenylalanine or tryptophan, so this is likely a read error. The J gene is TRBJ2-7, the V gene TRBV20-1; no clear D gene. CDR1 and CDR2 from the germline V gene are DFQATT and SNEGSKA (reference sequence). The CDR3 sequence is 11 residues long. The ends were cut back, 6 bases at V and 4 bases at J, with 10 bases in the middle. As DNA, the CDR3 is TGCAGTGCGTCGGAGAGGTACGAGCAGTACTCC. Amino acids: CSASERYEQYS.

On this clonotype: This may be a read error, as it is one base from a much larger clone. The chain uses TRBV29-1 and TRBJ2-1; 10 positions agree with TRBD2. CDR3 length: 17 amino acids. CDR1 is SQVTM and CDR2 is ANQGSEA in the germline V gene. The CDR3 spells CGVPPRGEAGGPNEQFF. In nucleotides, the CDR3 is TGCGGCGTTCCCCCGAGAGGGGAAGCGGGAGGGCCCAATGAGCAGTTCTTC.

As regards this clonotype: Since the CDR3 does not end with the conserved phenylalanine or tryptophan, this likely comes from a read error. The chain has TRBV12-3 or TRBV12-4 and TRBJ2-6; D may match TRBD1 or TRBD2 (5 bases each). This CDR3 has 15 residues. CDR3 DNA sequence: TGTACCAGCAGTTTTGAGGGGCCTGGGGCCAACGTCCTGACTCTC. It translates to CTSSFEGPGANVLTL.

Concerning this clonotype: At one of its ends the junction is not consistent with the germline gene, which may arise from a read error. This rearrangement joins TRBV20-1 to TRBJ2-1; 9 positions match TRBD2. CDR1 is DFQATT and CDR2 is SNEGSKA in the germline V gene (reference sequence). This CDR3 comprises 16 residues. The CDR3 sequence is CSANLGREGPYNERFF. CDR3 DNA: TGCAGTGCCAATTTGGGGCGGGAGGGCCCCTACAATGAGCGGTTCTTC.

Concerning this clonotype: The junction differs from germline at one of its ends, possibly a read error. The chain employs TRBV11-2 and TRBJ2-1; D assignment may be TRBD1 or TRBD2 (5 bases each). Per germline, CDR1 SGHAT and CDR2 FQNNGV. The CDR3 consists of 15 residues. This CDR3 reads CAISRDLASFNEQFF. In DNA form, the CDR3 reads TGTGCCATCAGCAGGGATCTAGCCTCCTTCAATGAACAGTTCTTC. The full variable domain, its missing parts supplied by reference TRBV11-2 and TRBJ2-1, is EAGVAQSPRYKIIEKRQSVAFWCNPISGHATLYWYQQILGQGPKLLIQFQNNGVVDDSQLPKDRFSAERLKGVDSTLKIQPAKLEDSAVYLCAISRDLASFNEQFFGPGTRLTVL.

A note on this clonotype: A read error may be the cause here, since a much bigger clone is one base away. It is likely a read error, because the conserved phenylalanine at the end of the CDR3 is missing. The chain recombines TRBV12-3 or TRBV12-4 with TRBJ2-7; 7 positions agree with TRBD2. Losses at the gene ends were 0 bases for V and 4 bases for J; bases not matched to a gene: 3. CDR3 length: 14 amino acids. CDR3 sequence reads: CASSLAGGPYEQYL. The DNA for the CDR3 is TGTGCCAGCAGTTTAGCGGGAGGGCCTTACGAGCAGTACCTC.

Remarks on this clonotype: One junction end disagrees with the germline gene, perhaps due to a read error. The chain employs TRBV11-2 and TRBJ1-4, with unresolved D. The CDR3 loop spans 11 amino acids. Germline-derived CDR1 and CDR2 are SGHAT and FQNNGV. This CDR3 is CVSSLEEKLFF. For the CDR3, the DNA is TGTGTCAGCAGCTTGGAGGAAAAACTGTTTTTT.

To note about this clonotype: One end of the junction does not line up with germline, which may come from a read error. The rearrangement links TRBV20-1 to TRBJ2-7; D might be TRBD1 (6 bases). The CDR3 sequence is 15 residues long. CDR1 and CDR2 (germline): DFQATT, SNEGSKA (reference sequence). The CDR3 sequence is CSARDTGTLTYEHYF. The CDR3 coding sequence is TGCAGTGCTAGAGATACCGGGACATTAACTTACGAGCATTACTTC.

In its sample, this clonotype was seen once. V and J are TRBV6-5 and TRBJ1-6, with D perhaps matching TRBD1 (6 bases). CDR3 length equals 14 residues. CDR1 and CDR2 from the germline V gene are MNHEY and SVGAGI. V was shortened by 6 bases and J by 6 bases, with 12 bases between the two germline ends. CDR3 sequence reads: CASSLDRSNSPLHF. The CDR3, as DNA: TGTGCCAGCAGCTTGGACAGAAGTAATTCACCCCTCCACTTT.

Turning to this clonotype: Without the conserved terminal phenylalanine or tryptophan, this CDR3 likely stems from a read error. In nucleotides, the CDR3 is TGCAGCGTTGAAGACAGCCTGATGAACATTGAAGCTTTCTTG. It encodes CSVEDSLMNIEAFL. The V call is TRBV29-1, the J call TRBJ1-1; D is unclear. The germline gives CDR1 SQVTM, CDR2 ANQGSEA. CDR3 size: 14 residues.

This clonotype was counted a single time. The conserved phenylalanine or tryptophan normally closing the CDR3 is absent here, so this likely arose from a read error. This rearrangement joins TRBV14 to TRBJ1-1; no reliable D call. Germline assignment: CDR1 SGHDN and CDR2 FVKESK. V was clipped by 5 bases and J by 6 bases, with 7 bases between them. This CDR3 is built from 11 residues. The CDR3 region is CASSAGSEAFL. CDR3 bases: TGTGCCAGCAGCGCAGGTTCTGAAGCTTTCCTT.

Remarks on this clonotype: This may be a read error: a much more frequent sequence differs by one nucleotide. V gene TRBV29-1 combines with J gene TRBJ2-7; 12 positions match TRBD1. The germline CDR1 and CDR2 sequences are SQVTM and ANQGSEA. Germline trimming cut 4 bases from V and 3 bases from J; bases unmatched to any gene: 13. CDR3 length: 17 residues. The CDR3 DNA follows: TGCAGCGTTGGCGGCCCGGGACAGGGGGCAGGGAGCTACGAGCAGTACTTC. This codes for CSVGGPGQGAGSYEQYF.

The chain is built from TRBV6-1 and TRBJ2-3; the match to TRBD1 covers 10 bases. Trimming removed 9 bases from V and 4 bases from J; junction bases left unmatched: 7. The CDR3 has 14 amino acids. CDR1 MNHNS and CDR2 SASEGT come from the germline V gene. CDR3: CARNGGQGPDTQYF. The CDR3 coding sequence is TGTGCCAGGAATGGGGGACAGGGGCCAGATACGCAGTATTTT.

This clonotype was picked up a small number of times. A much larger clone sits a single nucleotide away, making a read error possible. This sequence joins TRBV20-1 and TRBJ2-2; 11 nucleotides match TRBD1. CDR1 and CDR2 from the germline V gene are DFQATT and SNEGSKA (reference sequence). The CDR3 runs to 14 residues. CDR3 sequence reads: CSARTGGTTGELLF. CDR3 coding DNA: TGCAGTGCGCGGACAGGGGGCACCACCGGGGAGCTGTTATTT.

This clonotype was detected a few times. The chain recombines TRBV5-1 with TRBJ2-1, with 8 bases that match TRBD2. This CDR3 is 14 amino acids long. In germline, CDR1 is SGHRS, CDR2 YFSETQ. V shed 4 bases, J shed 3 bases, and the junction held 3 bases outside the gene matches. The DNA for the CDR3 is TGCGCCAGCAGCCCCGGGACTAGCTACAATGAGCAGTTCTTC. Protein: CASSPGTSYNEQFF. Drawing the rest from reference TRBV5-1 and TRBJ2-1, the complete variable domain is KAGVTQTPRYLIKTRGQQVTLSCSPISGHRSVSWYQQTPGQGLQFLFEYFSETQRNKGNFPGRFSGRQFSNSRSEMNVSTLELGDSALYLCASSPGTSYNEQFFGPGTRLTVL.